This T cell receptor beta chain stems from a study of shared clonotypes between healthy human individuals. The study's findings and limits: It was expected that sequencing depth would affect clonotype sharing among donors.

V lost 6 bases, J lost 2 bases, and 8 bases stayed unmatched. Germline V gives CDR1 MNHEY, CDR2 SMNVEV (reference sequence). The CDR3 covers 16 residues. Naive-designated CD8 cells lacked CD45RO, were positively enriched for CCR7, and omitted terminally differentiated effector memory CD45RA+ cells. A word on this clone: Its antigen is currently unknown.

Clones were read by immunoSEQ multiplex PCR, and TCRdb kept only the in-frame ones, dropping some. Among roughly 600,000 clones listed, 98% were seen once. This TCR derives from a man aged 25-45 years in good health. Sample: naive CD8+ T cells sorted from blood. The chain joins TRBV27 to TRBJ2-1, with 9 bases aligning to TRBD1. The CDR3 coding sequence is TGTGCCAGCAGCTCTACAGGGGGCGCAACCTACAATGAGCAGTTCTTC. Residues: CASSSTGGATYNEQFF.